Listed below are T cell receptor beta chains from one sample, sequenced in a study of T cell responses to AZD1222 COVID-19 vaccine. Profiling relied on immunoSEQ multiplex PCR, and the TCRdb table lists in-frame clones only, not all of them. Among 130,000 to 150,000 clones, nearly 90% were seen once, and the ten largest hold about 5%. Sequencing was performed on peripheral blood, taken 28 days after the second dose of the MenACWY control vaccine. The receptors were gathered from an adult who received the MenACWY meningococcal vaccine as a control. The CDR3 runs from the conserved cysteine through the conserved F or W. Fields, in order: CDR3 protein, J gene, V gene.

cdr3_aa: CAISETAGFYEQYF
j_call: TRBJ2-7
v_call: TRBV10-3

cdr3_aa: CASSHATSIDGYTF
j_call: TRBJ1-2
v_call: TRBV4-1

cdr3_aa: CASSIPRGGSYGYTF
j_call: TRBJ1-2
v_call: TRBV28

cdr3_aa: CASRFPSLDSKQGRNTIYF
j_call: TRBJ1-3
v_call: TRBV7-3

cdr3_aa: CASSPTTFSSYNEQFF
j_call: TRBJ2-1
v_call: TRBV6-2/TRBV6-3

cdr3_aa: CASSLDRGSGELFF
j_call: TRBJ2-2
v_call: TRBV4-1

cdr3_aa: CASSLFRVMQYGYTF
j_call: TRBJ1-2
v_call: TRBV28

cdr3_aa: CASSPYGGSGNTEAFF
j_call: TRBJ1-1
v_call: TRBV18

cdr3_aa: CASSLRLAGGGTDTQYF
j_call: TRBJ2-3
v_call: TRBV5-1

cdr3_aa: CASSRREGALNEQFF
j_call: TRBJ2-1
v_call: TRBV7-2

cdr3_aa: CATSDVGQGRTEAFF
j_call: TRBJ1-1
v_call: TRBV24-1

cdr3_aa: CASSQGTGKYEQYF
j_call: TRBJ2-7
v_call: TRBV4-3

cdr3_aa: CASSQGTGAIQETQYF
j_call: TRBJ2-5
v_call: TRBV4-2

cdr3_aa: CASRGAGGPDTGELFF
j_call: TRBJ2-2
v_call: TRBV3-1/TRBV3-2

cdr3_aa: CASSKGQPQHF
j_call: TRBJ1-5
v_call: TRBV12-3/TRBV12-4

cdr3_aa: CATTRRMNTEAFF
j_call: TRBJ1-1
v_call: TRBV15